Listed below are T cell receptor beta chains from one sample, sequenced in a study of CD8+ T cells in alopecia areata. TCRdb's copy holds only in-frame clones and misses some; the assay was immunoSEQ multiplex PCR. The sample lists 150,000 or so clones, around 71% occurring once. Material: CD8+ T cells sorted from blood, obtained at week 0. These TCRs come from a human donor with alopecia areata. Both conserved end residues are trimmed from each CDR3. D genes are given only for firm matches.

J	D	V	CDR3
TRBJ2-7	-	TRBV4-1	ASSQEPGSSYEQY
TRBJ2-7	-	TRBV19	ASSISAVTYEQY
TRBJ2-3	-	TRBV2	ASSDKRGTDTQY
TRBJ2-3	TRBD2	TRBV9	ASSVGTSRGDTQY
TRBJ2-7	TRBD2	TRBV2	ASSEHLAVSYEQY
TRBJ2-7	TRBD2	TRBV27	ASSRTSGVYSYEQY
TRBJ1-2	-	TRBV5-6	ASSSLNYGYT
TRBJ1-2	-	TRBV29-1	SVDRVVANYGYT
TRBJ2-3	TRBD2	TRBV13	ASSSDLGGAFLYPDTQY
TRBJ1-2	-	TRBV4-1	ASSQDRGHGYT
TRBJ2-1	-	TRBV30	AWSKLSWGPNNEQF
TRBJ2-3	-	TRBV29-1	SVEWVKFTDTQY
TRBJ2-5	-	TRBV29-1	SAKGETQY
TRBJ1-4	-	TRBV7-9	ASSHEVTNEKLF
TRBJ2-7	TRBD1	TRBV4-1	ASSQRTGSSYEQY
TRBJ2-6	TRBD1	TRBV5-4	ASHPQGAGANVLT
TRBJ2-1	TRBD2	TRBV6-5	ASRHGGGTNNEQF
TRBJ2-1	TRBD2	TRBV6-5	ASSNGGAATFEQF
TRBJ2-4	-	TRBV7-8	ASSRYRDGNIQY
TRBJ2-1	TRBD2	TRBV6-5	ASSYSTSGHNEQF
TRBJ1-1	-	TRBV13	ASSYGTAGGPEAF
TRBJ1-1	-	TRBV11-3	ASSLDIPNTEAF
TRBJ2-5	-	TRBV5-1	ASSLDDRETQY
TRBJ2-3	-	TRBV10-3	AISVPDSTDTQY
TRBJ2-7	TRBD1	TRBV7-2	ASSSTGYEQY
TRBJ2-7	TRBD1	TRBV9	ASSARTGLTGEQY